Listed here are 6 T cell receptor beta chains from one sample, sequenced in a study of blood T cell repertoires in COVID-19. The repertoire was sequenced with immunoSEQ multiplex PCR; TCRdb's copy has only in-frame clones and lacks some. This sample has a few hundred thousand clones, with around 90% found just once. Sequencing was performed on PBMCs or T cells enriched from blood (not recorded which). The origin of the receptors is a woman in her thirties who had recovered from COVID-19.

This clone appeared a single time. The CDR3, as DNA: TGTGCCAGCAGTTTATTAGCGGGATCCCCCCTCCACTTT. It codes for CASSLLAGSPLHF. The chain joins TRBV28 to TRBJ1-6; D gene unclear. Germline V gene lookup returns CDR1 MDHEN and CDR2 SYDVKM. The CDR3 is 13 amino acids. With 1 base removed from V and 13 bases from J, the gap between germline ends came to 11 bases.

This sequence joins TRBV28 and TRBJ2-2, with a tentative D call TRBD2 (6 bases). Trimming took 8 bases from V and 4 from J, leaving 8 bases between them. The V gene's germline CDR1 is MDHEN and CDR2 SYDVKM. The CDR3 spans 12 residues. The CDR3 sequence is CASGGTTGELFF. The CDR3 DNA is TGTGCCAGCGGGGGGACCACCGGGGAGCTGTTTTTT.

V is TRBV3-1 (or the pseudogene TRBV3-2) and J is TRBJ2-1, with D perhaps matching TRBD2 (5 bases). Germline CDR1 and CDR2: LGHDT and YNNKEL (reference sequence). The ends were cut back, 6 bases at V and 4 bases at J, with 16 bases in the middle. The CDR3 is 15 residues long. CDR3 bases: TGTGCCAGCAGAAATATCGGACTGCAGTACAATGAGCAGTTCTTC. Residues: CASRNIGLQYNEQFF.

The chain couples TRBV7-9 to TRBJ1-1; D is unresolved. Germline loops: CDR1 SEHNR, CDR2 FQNEAQ (reference sequence). The CDR3 has 12 amino acids. Trimming took 2 bases from V and 11 from J, leaving 12 bases between them. The DNA for the CDR3 is TGTGCCAGCAGCTTAAATCACATGGCTGCTTTCTTT. Residues: CASSLNHMAAFF.

The V and J genes are TRBV29-1 and TRBJ1-2; D is uncertain. Germline values: CDR1 SQVTM, CDR2 ANQGSEA. CDR3 length equals 14 residues. V lost 3 bases and J 7 bases, leaving 18 bases between the germline ends. CDR3 nucleotides: TGCAGCGTTGATAGTCAAGGAGCTTCGGGTGGCTACACCTTC. Translating gives CSVDSQGASGGYTF.

The chain joins TRBV4-1 to TRBJ2-3; 8 bases fit TRBD2. The CDR3 totals 15 residues. The trim removed 3 bases at V and 3 bases at J, leaving 5 bases unmatched. Looked up from germline, CDR1 is MGHRA and CDR2 is YSYEKL. CDR3 bases: TGCGCCAGCAGCCACCTCGGGGGGGAGACAGATACGCAGTATTTT. This sequence encodes CASSHLGGETDTQYF.